This T cell receptor (beta chain) is drawn from a study of breast tumors, draining lymph nodes, adjacent tissues. Turning to this clonotype: Its antigen is currently unknown.

This CDR3 comprises 14 residues. CDR1 and CDR2 (germline): SNHLY, FYNNEI. V gave up 3 bases and J gave up 9 bases; unmatched junction bases: 7. Axillary draining lymph nodes of breast cancer patients supplied the node samples. One entry per CDR3 protein results from TCRdb running MiXCR on the multiplex PCR reads. This sample has approximately 89,000 distinct CDR3 sequences, with roughly 28% found just once. Study-level findings and limits: Tumor TCR diversity was below lymph nodes but above nontumor tissue. The data were judged consistent with most tumor T cells coming from lymph node and expanding in tumor. Compared with basal-like, luminal-like tumors shared significantly more repertoire with nontumor tissue. That most tumor T cells come from lymph nodes remained unproven.

This sequence joins TRBV2 and TRBJ2-1, with 8 bases lining up with TRBD2. The source of this sequence is a female donor with breast cancer. Some clones in this sample may be carry-over from other donors' samples. Sequencing was done on a sample of axillary lymph node tissue. In DNA, the CDR3 is TGTGCCAGCAGTGATTTTGGGACTAGGCTTGAGCAGTTCTTC. Protein sequence: CASSDFGTRLEQFF.